One sample yielded the 5 T cell receptor beta chains listed below, sequenced in a study of cytomegalovirus exposure and HLA in healthy donors. PCR involved 60 Vbeta and 13 Jbeta primers. Measured with immunoSEQ multiplex PCR; TCRdb has only the in-frame clones, and not every one. This table holds about 55,000 clones. Sequencing was performed on PBMCs. The receptor set was obtained from a man aged 50 to 60 in good health and CMV-seropositive.

J is TRBJ2-2 and V is TRBV11-3, with D hard to call. V was pared by 3 bases and J by 4 bases, with 6 bases between. The CDR3 is 13 residues long. CDR1 and CDR2 (germline): SGHNT, YENEEA. DNA of the CDR3: TGTGCCAGCAGCTTTTCGGGCACCGGGGAGCTGTTTTTT. Its translation is CASSFSGTGELFF.

This sequence joins TRBV6-7 and TRBJ2-7, with 7 bases aligning to TRBD1. TRBV6-7 is marked as an open reading frame, function uncertain. This CDR3 spans 15 amino acids. With V trimmed by 8 bases and J by 3 bases, 13 bases remained unmatched. The CDR3 is CASGIPGQRVYEQYF. As DNA, the CDR3 is TGTGCCAGCGGTATACCGGGACAGAGGGTCTACGAGCAGTACTTC.

The chain recombines TRBV19 with TRBJ1-2; D is possibly TRBD1 (5 bases). CDR1 is LNHDA, CDR2 SQIVND, per germline (reference sequence). Deletions cut 3 bases from V and 3 bases from J, with 11 bases between. This CDR3 has 14 amino acids. Here the CDR3 DNA reads TGTGCCAGTAGTATTGACGACAGCCACTATGGCTACACCTTC. Protein sequence: CASSIDDSHYGYTF.

This chain links TRBV18 with TRBJ1-3; D gene unclear. CDR3 length: 15 amino acids. The V end lost 3 bases, the J end lost 0 bases, and 9 bases lay between the germline ends. The V gene's germline CDR1 is KGHSH and CDR2 LQKENI. As DNA, the CDR3 is TGTGCCAGCTCACCTGACTCGGTCTCTGGAAACACCATATATTTT. Translating gives CASSPDSVSGNTIYF.

The rearrangement uses TRBV9 and TRBJ1-1; TRBD1 aligns across 7 bases. The length of the CDR3 is 14 residues. Trimming at V came to 4 bases and at J to 0 bases, leaving 3 bases not matched to a gene. CDR1 and CDR2 (germline): SGDLS, YYNGEE. This chain's CDR3 is CASSTGQMNTEAFF. DNA of the CDR3: TGTGCCAGCAGCACGGGACAGATGAACACTGAAGCTTTCTTT.